Described below is a single T cell receptor beta chain sequence and its context. Its matching antigen is unknown. The sample is drawn from a study of cytomegalovirus exposure and HLA in healthy donors. V was clipped by 2 bases and J by 4 bases; unmatched bases: 8. The germline V gene has CDR1 SGHRS and CDR2 YFSETQ. The CDR3 contains 16 residues. The study, taken as a whole, reports: The authors later linked a missense DCLRE1C variant to TCR beta V- and J-gene trimming.

PCR employed 60 Vbeta and 13 Jbeta primers. The method was immunoSEQ multiplex PCR; TCRdb's version includes in-frame clones alone and lacks a portion of them. The sample records around 130,000 clones, 70% to 80% being singletons. Sequenced material: PBMCs. This TCR was sampled from a woman in her sixties in good health and CMV-seropositive. V and J are TRBV5-1 and TRBJ2-2; 7 bases are shared with TRBD2. CDR3 amino acids: CASSFPGTKATGELFF. The DNA of the CDR3 is TGCGCCAGCAGCTTCCCCGGGACTAAAGCCACCGGGGAGCTGTTTTTT.